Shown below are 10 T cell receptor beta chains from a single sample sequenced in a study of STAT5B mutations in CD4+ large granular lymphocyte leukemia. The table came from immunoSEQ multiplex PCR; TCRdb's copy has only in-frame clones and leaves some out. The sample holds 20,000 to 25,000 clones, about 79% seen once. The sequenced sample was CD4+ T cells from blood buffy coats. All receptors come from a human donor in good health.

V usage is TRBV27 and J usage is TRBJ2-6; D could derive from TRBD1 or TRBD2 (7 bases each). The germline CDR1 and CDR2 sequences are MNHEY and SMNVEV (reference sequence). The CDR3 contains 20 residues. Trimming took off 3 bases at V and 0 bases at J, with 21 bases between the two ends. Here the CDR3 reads CASSFGRTGVSSSGANVLTF. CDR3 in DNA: TGTGCCAGCAGTTTCGGGAGGACAGGTGTGTCGAGCTCTGGGGCCAACGTCCTGACTTTC.

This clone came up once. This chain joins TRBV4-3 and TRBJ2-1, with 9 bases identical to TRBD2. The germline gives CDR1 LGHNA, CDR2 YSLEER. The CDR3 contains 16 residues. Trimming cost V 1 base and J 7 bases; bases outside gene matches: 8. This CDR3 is CASSQGAGGPVNEQFF. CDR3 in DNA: TGCGCCAGCAGCCAAGGGGCGGGGGGGCCGGTTAATGAGCAGTTCTTC.

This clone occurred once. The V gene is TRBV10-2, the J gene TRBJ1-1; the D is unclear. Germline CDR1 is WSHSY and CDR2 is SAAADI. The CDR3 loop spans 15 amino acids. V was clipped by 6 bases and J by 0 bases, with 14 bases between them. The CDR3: CASRIDGVMNTEAFF. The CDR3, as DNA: TGCGCCAGCAGAATTGACGGTGTCATGAACACTGAAGCTTTCTTT.

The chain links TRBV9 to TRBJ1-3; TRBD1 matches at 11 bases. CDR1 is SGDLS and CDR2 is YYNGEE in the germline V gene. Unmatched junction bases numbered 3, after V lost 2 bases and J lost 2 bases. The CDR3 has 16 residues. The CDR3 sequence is CASSVLDRGPGNTIYF. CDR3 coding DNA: TGTGCCAGCAGCGTCCTGGACAGGGGGCCTGGAAACACCATATATTTT.

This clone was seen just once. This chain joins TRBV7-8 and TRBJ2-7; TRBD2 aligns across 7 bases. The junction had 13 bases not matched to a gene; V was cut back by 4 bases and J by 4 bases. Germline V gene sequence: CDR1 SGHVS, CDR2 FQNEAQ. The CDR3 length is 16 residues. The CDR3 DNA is TGTGCCAGCAGCTCCCTCGGGGGGACTGCCTTTTACGAGCAGTACTTC. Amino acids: CASSSLGGTAFYEQYF.

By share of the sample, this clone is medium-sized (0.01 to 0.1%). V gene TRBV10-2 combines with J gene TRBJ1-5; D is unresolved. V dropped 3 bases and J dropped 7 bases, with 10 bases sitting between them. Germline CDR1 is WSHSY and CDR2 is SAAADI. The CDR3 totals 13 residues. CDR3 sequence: CASSEGARQPQHF. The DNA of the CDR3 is TGCGCCAGCAGTGAAGGCGCACGGCAGCCCCAGCATTTT.

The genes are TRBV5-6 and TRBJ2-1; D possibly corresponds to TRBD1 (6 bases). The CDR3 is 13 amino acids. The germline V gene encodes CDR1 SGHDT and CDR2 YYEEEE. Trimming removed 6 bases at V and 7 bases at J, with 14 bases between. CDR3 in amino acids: CASNKGVGNEQFF. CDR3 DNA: TGTGCCAGCAACAAGGGGGTTGGGAATGAGCAGTTCTTC.

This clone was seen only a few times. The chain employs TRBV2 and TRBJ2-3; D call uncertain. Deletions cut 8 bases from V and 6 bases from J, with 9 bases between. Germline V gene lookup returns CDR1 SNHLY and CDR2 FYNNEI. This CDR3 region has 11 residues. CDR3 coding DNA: TGTGCCAGCTCCGAAGTGGATACGCAGTATTTT. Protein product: CASSEVDTQYF. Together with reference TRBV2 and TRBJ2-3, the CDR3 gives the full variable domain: EPEVTQTPSHQVTQMGQEVILRCVPISNHLYFYWYRQILGQKVEFLVSFYNNEISEKSEIFDDQFSVERPDGSNFTLKIRSTKLEDSAMYFCASSEVDTQYFGPGTRLTVL.

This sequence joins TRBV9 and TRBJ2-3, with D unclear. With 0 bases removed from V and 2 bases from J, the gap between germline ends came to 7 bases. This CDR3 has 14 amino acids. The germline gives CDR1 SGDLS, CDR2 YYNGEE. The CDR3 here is CASSVAEPTDTQYF. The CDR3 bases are TGTGCCAGCAGCGTAGCGGAGCCCACAGATACGCAGTATTTT.

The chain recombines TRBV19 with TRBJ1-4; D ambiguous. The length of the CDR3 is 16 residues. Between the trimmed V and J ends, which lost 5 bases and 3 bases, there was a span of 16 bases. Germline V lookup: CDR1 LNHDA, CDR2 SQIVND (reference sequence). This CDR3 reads CASSGFGGGSNEKLFF. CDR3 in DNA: TGTGCCAGTAGTGGATTCGGAGGAGGGTCTAATGAAAAACTGTTTTTT.